This TCR beta chain was recorded in a study of T cells after yellow fever vaccination. TCRdb analysed the 5' RACE reads with MiXCR anew, one entry per CDR3 protein. The table records approximately 350,000 distinct CDR3 sequences, 9.5% to 13% of them present only once. Germline V gene lookup returns CDR1 KGHDR and CDR2 SFDVKD. The CDR3 is 12 residues long. Trimming shortened V by 4 bases and J by 4 bases, and 5 bases separated the two germline ends. Points on this clonotype: Its antigen is not known.

Study outcomes and limitations: Few clonotypes appeared in both CD4 and CD8 compartments. The presence of abundant clonotypes contaminating from the bulk population was possible in FACS-sorted repertoires. Peak timing came faster in the weaker secondary response, day 5 versus 15. Boosting was followed by the reappearance of most primary-vaccination clones (96% CD4, about 90% CD8).

The V and J genes are TRBV24-1 and TRBJ2-3; no definite D call. The source of this sequence is a man aged 18-30 years who received the YFV17D yellow fever vaccine. The sequenced sample was PBMCs, obtained on the day of the first yellow fever vaccination. The CDR3 DNA sequence: TGTGCCACCAGTGAGTGGTCAGATACGCAGTATTTT. This translates into CATSEWSDTQYF.